This T cell receptor (beta chain) was retrieved from a study of blood T cell repertoires in COVID-19. Whole-study context: The study drew acute and convalescent COVID-19 samples from the United States, Italy and Spain. From T cells, B-cell-depleted T cells, or PBMCs came the material, which was cDNA or gDNA.

As processed by the authors: Nucleated cell counts were estimated from reference gene primer amplification. TCRdb's table, derived via immunoSEQ multiplex PCR, lists solely in-frame clones and lacks some. Clonal size and the V and J genes are those of that table, whereas D and trimming came from the DNA. The sample includes 200,000 or so clones, around three quarters seen only once; the top ten take around 5.1%. Between the trimmed V and J ends, which lost 5 bases and 8 bases, there was a span of 10 bases. Germline V gene data show CDR1 as MDHEN and CDR2 as SYDVKM. The CDR3 runs 12 residues. The receptor comes from a woman in her seventies with acute or convalescent COVID-19. V is TRBV28 and J is TRBJ1-3; D unclear. Specimen: peripheral blood. The CDR3 reads CASSLQVDTIYF. In nucleotides, the CDR3 is TGTGCCAGCAGTCTCCAGGTGGACACCATATATTTT.